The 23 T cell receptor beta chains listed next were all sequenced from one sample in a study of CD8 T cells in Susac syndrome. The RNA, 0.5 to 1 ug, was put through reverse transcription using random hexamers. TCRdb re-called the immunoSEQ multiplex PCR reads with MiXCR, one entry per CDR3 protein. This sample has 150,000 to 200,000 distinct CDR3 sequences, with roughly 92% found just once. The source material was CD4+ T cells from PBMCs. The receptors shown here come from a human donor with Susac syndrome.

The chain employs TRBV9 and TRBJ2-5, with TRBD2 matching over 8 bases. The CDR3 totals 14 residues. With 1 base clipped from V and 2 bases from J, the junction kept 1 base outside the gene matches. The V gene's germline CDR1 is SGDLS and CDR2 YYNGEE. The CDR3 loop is CASSVIAGQETQYF. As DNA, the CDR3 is TGTGCCAGCAGCGTAATAGCGGGGCAAGAGACCCAGTACTTC. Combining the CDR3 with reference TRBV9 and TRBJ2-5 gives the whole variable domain DSGVTQTPKHLITATGQRVTLRCSPRSGDLSVYWYQQSLDQGLQFLIQYYNGEERAKGNILERFSAQQFPDLHSELNLSSLELGDSALYFCASSVIAGQETQYFGPGTRLLVL.

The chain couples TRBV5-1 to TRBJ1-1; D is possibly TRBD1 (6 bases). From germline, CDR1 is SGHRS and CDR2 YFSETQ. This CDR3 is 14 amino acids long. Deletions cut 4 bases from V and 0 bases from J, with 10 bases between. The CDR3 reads CASSRGGMNTEAFF. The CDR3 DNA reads TGCGCCAGCAGCCGGGGGGGCATGAACACTGAAGCTTTCTTT.

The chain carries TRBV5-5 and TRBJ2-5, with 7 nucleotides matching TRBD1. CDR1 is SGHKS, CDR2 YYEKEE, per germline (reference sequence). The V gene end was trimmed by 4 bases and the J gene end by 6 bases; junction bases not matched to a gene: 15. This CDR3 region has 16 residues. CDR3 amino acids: CASSLTTGTQGKTQYF. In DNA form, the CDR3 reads TGTGCCAGCAGCCTGACGACAGGGACGCAAGGAAAGACCCAGTACTTC.

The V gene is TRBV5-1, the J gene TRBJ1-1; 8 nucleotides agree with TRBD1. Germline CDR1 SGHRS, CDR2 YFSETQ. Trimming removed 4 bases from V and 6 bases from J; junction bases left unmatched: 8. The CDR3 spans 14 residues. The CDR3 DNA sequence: TGCGCCAGCAGCACAGGGGGATCCAGTCCTGAAGCTTTCTTT. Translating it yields CASSTGGSSPEAFF.

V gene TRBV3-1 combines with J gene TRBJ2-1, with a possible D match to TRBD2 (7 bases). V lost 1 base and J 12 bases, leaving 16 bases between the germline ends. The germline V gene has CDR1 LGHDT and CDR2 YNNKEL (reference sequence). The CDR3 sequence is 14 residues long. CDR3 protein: CASSQAFQGGGQFF. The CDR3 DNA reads TGTGCCAGCAGCCAAGCCTTCCAGGGAGGGGGGCAGTTCTTC.

The CDR3 protein is CASSPSGQGAFTGELFF. The CDR3 region has the DNA TGCGCCAGCAGCCCCTCGGGGCAGGGGGCGTTTACCGGGGAGCTGTTTTTT. The chain combines TRBV4-3 with TRBJ2-2, with 8 positions matching TRBD1. V shed 4 bases, J shed 5 bases, and the junction held 12 bases outside the gene matches. Germline-derived CDR1 and CDR2 are LGHNA and YSLEER. CDR3 length: 17 amino acids.

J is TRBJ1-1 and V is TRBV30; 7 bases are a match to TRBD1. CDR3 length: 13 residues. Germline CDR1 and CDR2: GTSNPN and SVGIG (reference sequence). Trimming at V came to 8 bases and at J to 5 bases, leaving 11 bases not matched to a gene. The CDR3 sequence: CARTDRSKTEAFF. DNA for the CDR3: TGTGCCCGGACGGACAGGAGTAAAACTGAAGCTTTCTTT.

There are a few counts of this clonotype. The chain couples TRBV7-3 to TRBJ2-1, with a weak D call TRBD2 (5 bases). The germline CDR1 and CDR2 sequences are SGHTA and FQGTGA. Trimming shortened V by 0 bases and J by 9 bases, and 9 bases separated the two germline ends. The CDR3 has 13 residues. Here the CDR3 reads CASSLTFAGEQFF. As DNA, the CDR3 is TGTGCCAGCAGCTTAACGTTCGCGGGTGAGCAGTTCTTC.

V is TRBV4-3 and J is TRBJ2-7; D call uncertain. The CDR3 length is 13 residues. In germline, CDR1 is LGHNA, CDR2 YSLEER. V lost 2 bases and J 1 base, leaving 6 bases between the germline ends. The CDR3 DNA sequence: TGCGCCAGCAGCCAAAGGGTTTCCTACGAGCAGTACTTC. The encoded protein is CASSQRVSYEQYF.

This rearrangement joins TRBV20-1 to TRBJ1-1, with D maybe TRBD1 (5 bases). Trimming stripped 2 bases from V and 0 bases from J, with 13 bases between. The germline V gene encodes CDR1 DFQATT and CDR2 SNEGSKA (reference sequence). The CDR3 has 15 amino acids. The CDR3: CSARKGASMNTEAFF. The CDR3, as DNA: TGCAGTGCTAGAAAAGGGGCCAGCATGAACACTGAAGCTTTCTTT.

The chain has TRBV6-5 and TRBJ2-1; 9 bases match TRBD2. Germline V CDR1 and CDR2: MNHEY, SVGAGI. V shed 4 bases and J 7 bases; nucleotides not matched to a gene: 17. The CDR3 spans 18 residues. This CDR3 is CASSSRRLSGGPSNEQFF. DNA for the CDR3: TGTGCCAGCAGTTCCCGACGTCTTAGCGGGGGCCCTTCGAATGAGCAGTTCTTC.

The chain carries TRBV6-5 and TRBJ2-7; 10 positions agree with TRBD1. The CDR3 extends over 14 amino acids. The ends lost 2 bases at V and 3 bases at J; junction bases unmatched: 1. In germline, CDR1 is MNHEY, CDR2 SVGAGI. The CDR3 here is CASSYGDRGYEQYF. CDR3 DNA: TGTGCCAGCAGTTACGGGGACAGGGGCTACGAGCAGTACTTC.

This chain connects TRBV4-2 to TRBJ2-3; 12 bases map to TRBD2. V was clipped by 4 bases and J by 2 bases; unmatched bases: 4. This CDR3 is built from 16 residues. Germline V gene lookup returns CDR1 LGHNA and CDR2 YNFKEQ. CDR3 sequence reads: CASSPRTSGATDTQYF. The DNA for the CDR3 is TGTGCCAGCAGCCCCCGGACTAGCGGGGCCACAGATACGCAGTATTTT.

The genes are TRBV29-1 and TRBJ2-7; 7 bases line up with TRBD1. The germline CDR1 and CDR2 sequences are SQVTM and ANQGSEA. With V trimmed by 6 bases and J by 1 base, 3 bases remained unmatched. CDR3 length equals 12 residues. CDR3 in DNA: TGCAGCGTAGGACAGGCTTCCTACGAGCAGTACTTC. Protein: CSVGQASYEQYF.

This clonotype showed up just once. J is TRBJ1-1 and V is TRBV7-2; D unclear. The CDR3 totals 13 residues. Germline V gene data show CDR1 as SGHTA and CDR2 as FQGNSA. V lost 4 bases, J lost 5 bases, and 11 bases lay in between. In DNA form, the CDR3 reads TGTGCCAGCAGCTCCCCCGGCGGGACTGAAGCTTTCTTT. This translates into CASSSPGGTEAFF.

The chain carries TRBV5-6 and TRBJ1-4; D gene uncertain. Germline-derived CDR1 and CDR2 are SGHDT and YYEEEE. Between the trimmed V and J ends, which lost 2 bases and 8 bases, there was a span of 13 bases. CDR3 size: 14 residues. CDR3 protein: CASSFFVEWEKLFF. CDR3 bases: TGTGCCAGCAGCTTCTTTGTGGAGTGGGAAAAACTGTTTTTT.

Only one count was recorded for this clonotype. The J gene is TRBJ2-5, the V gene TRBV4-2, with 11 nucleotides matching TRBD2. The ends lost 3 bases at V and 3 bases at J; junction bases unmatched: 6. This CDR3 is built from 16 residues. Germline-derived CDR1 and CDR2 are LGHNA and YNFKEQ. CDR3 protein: CASSQSSGGSKETQYF. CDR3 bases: TGTGCCAGCAGCCAGTCTAGCGGGGGGTCCAAAGAGACCCAGTACTTC.

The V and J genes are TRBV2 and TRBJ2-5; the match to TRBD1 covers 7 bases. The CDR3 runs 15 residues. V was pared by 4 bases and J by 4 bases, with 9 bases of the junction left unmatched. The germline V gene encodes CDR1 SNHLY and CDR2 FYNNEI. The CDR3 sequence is CASSGVTGKGETQYF. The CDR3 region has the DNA TGTGCCAGCAGTGGTGTGACAGGGAAGGGAGAGACCCAGTACTTC.

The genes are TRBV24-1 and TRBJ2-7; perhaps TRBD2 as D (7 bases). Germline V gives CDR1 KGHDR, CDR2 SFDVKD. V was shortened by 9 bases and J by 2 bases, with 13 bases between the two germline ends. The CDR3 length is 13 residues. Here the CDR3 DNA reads TGTGCCACCGCGCGGGGGCAGACCTACGAGCAGTACTTC. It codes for CATARGQTYEQYF.

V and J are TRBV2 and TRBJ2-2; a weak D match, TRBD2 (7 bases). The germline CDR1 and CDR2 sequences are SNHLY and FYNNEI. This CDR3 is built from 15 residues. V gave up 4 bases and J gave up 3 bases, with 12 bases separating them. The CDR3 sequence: CASSGEGVYTGELFF. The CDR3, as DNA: TGTGCCAGCAGTGGGGAGGGGGTTTACACCGGGGAGCTGTTTTTT.

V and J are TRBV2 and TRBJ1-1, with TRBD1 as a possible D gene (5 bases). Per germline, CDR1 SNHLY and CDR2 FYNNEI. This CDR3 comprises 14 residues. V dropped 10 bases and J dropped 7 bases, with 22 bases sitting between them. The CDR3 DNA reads TGTGCCACCCTTTATGCTGAGGGGAAAGGTGAAGCTTTCTTT. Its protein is CATLYAEGKGEAFF. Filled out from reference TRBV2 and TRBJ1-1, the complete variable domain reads EPEVTQTPSHQVTQMGQEVILRCVPISNHLYFYWYRQILGQKVEFLVSFYNNEISEKSEIFDDQFSVERPDGSNFTLKIRSTKLEDSAMYFCATLYAEGKGEAFFGQGTRLTVV.

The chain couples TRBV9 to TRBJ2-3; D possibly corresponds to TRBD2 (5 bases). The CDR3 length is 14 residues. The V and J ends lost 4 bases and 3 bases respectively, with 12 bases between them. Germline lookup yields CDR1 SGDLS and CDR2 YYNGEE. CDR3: CASSPSGYTDTQYF. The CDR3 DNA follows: TGTGCCAGCAGCCCCTCGGGGTATACAGATACGCAGTATTTT. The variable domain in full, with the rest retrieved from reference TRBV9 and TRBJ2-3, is DSGVTQTPKHLITATGQRVTLRCSPRSGDLSVYWYQQSLDQGLQFLIQYYNGEERAKGNILERFSAQQFPDLHSELNLSSLELGDSALYFCASSPSGYTDTQYFGPGTRLTVL.

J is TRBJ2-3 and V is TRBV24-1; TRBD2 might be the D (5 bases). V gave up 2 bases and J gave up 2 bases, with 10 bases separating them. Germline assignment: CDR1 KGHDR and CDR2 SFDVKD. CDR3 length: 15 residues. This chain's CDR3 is CATSDSKAVTDTQYF. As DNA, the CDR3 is TGTGCCACCAGTGATTCAAAAGCGGTCACAGATACGCAGTATTTT.